This T cell receptor beta chain was recovered during a study of cytomegalovirus exposure and HLA in healthy donors. Study outcomes and limitations: One later analysis, an examination of the 120 or so validation repertoires, found that first-cohort TCR clusters tended to co-occur in them. The study flagged roughly 150 TCR beta chains as cytomegalovirus-associated. In vitro testing confirmed three CMV-associated chains as specific for CMV antigens.

Sequencing used immunoSEQ multiplex PCR; TCRdb keeps in-frame clones, though not all of them. The sample has 250,000 or so clones, 90% seen once; the top ten hold 0.3% to 0.4%. Concerning this clone itself: The antigen is unknown.

V was cut by 0 bases and J by 0 bases, with 13 bases left in between. In germline, CDR1 is SGHRS, CDR2 YFSETQ. The CDR3 has 17 residues. While the first cohort had around 700 subjects, the donors belonged to the separate validation cohort of roughly 120 subjects. This sequence originates from a woman between 18 and 29 years old in good health and CMV-seronegative. The rearrangement joins TRBV5-1 to TRBJ1-3; possible D gene TRBD1, 6 bases. The material sequenced was PBMCs. The CDR3 DNA reads as TGCGCCAGCAGCTTGGCCGACAGGAGAGGCTCTGGAAACACCATATATTTT. Its protein is CASSLADRRGSGNTIYF.